These T cell receptor beta chains were read from a single sample in a study of blood T cell repertoires in COVID-19. Data came from immunoSEQ multiplex PCR; TCRdb stores just in-frame clones and leaves some out. The sample records tens of thousands of clones, roughly 80% being singletons. Input material: peripheral blood. The receptors here all came from a man between 65 and 85 years old with COVID-19, enrolled during active disease. Each CDR3 is given with its conserved first and last residue. D genes are given only for firm matches. A clone size is listed for some rows: how often the clone was seen (once, few, many), or a class if it is expanded.

abundance: .; v_gene: TRBV2; d_gene: .; j_gene: TRBJ1-3; CDR3nt: TGTGCCAGCAGTGAGGGTCAGGGGAACGTTTACACCATATATTTT; CDR3aa: CASSEGQGNVYTIYF
abundance: .; v_gene: TRBV28; d_gene: .; j_gene: TRBJ1-3; CDR3nt: TGTGCCAGCAGTGGACCAGGGGAACAATCTGGAAACACCATATATTTT; CDR3aa: CASSGPGEQSGNTIYF
abundance: .; v_gene: TRBV20-1; d_gene: TRBD2; j_gene: TRBJ2-7; CDR3nt: TGCAGTGCTAGTCCTAGCGGCTCCTACGAGCAGTACTTC; CDR3aa: CSASPSGSYEQYF
abundance: .; v_gene: TRBV6-6; d_gene: .; j_gene: TRBJ1-1; CDR3nt: TGTGCCAGCAGTAAGGACACGAGATTGAACACTGAAGCTTTCTTT; CDR3aa: CASSKDTRLNTEAFF
abundance: .; v_gene: TRBV18; d_gene: TRBD1; j_gene: TRBJ1-5; CDR3nt: TGTGCCAGCTCACCGACCATTGGGACAGGTGGGAATGAGCCCCAGCATTTT; CDR3aa: CASSPTIGTGGNEPQHF
abundance: .; v_gene: TRBV24-1; d_gene: .; j_gene: TRBJ1-1; CDR3nt: TGTGCCACCAGCAACAGGGTTTCCACTGAAGCTTTCTTT; CDR3aa: CATSNRVSTEAFF
abundance: .; v_gene: TRBV3-1/TRBV3-2; d_gene: TRBD2; j_gene: TRBJ2-7; CDR3nt: TGTGCCAGCAGTGAGACTAGCGGGGGGACCTACGAGCAGTACTTC; CDR3aa: CASSETSGGTYEQYF
abundance: .; v_gene: TRBV4-3; d_gene: .; j_gene: TRBJ2-7; CDR3nt: TGCGCCAGCAGCCACGGGGACTCTGTCTCCGAGCAGTACTTC; CDR3aa: CASSHGDSVSEQYF
abundance: .; v_gene: TRBV28; d_gene: .; j_gene: TRBJ1-4; CDR3nt: TGTGCCAGCAGTTTATATTCGGGGGGGAATGAAAAACTGTTTTTT; CDR3aa: CASSLYSGGNEKLFF
abundance: .; v_gene: TRBV5-1; d_gene: TRBD1; j_gene: TRBJ1-4; CDR3nt: TGCGCCAGCAGCTTGGGGGACAGGGCTGAAAAACTGTTTTTT; CDR3aa: CASSLGDRAEKLFF
abundance: .; v_gene: TRBV5-4; d_gene: TRBD2; j_gene: TRBJ2-1; CDR3nt: TGTGCCAGCAGCTTGGGGGCAGCGGGAGTCTACAATGAGCAGTTCTTC; CDR3aa: CASSLGAAGVYNEQFF
abundance: once; v_gene: TRBV27; d_gene: .; j_gene: TRBJ1-2; CDR3nt: TGTGCCAGCAGTTCCGGGTGGGCTAACTATGGCTACACCTTC; CDR3aa: CASSSGWANYGYTF
abundance: few; v_gene: TRBV19; d_gene: .; j_gene: TRBJ1-2; CDR3nt: TGTGCCAGTAGTATAGCCCGGAGGACGGGGGTCGATGGCTACACCTTC; CDR3aa: CASSIARRTGVDGYTF
abundance: .; v_gene: TRBV28; d_gene: .; j_gene: TRBJ2-5; CDR3nt: TGTGCCAGCCGAAGACAGGGACTTCAAGAGACCCAGTACTTC; CDR3aa: CASRRQGLQETQYF
abundance: .; v_gene: TRBV20-1; d_gene: .; j_gene: TRBJ2-1; CDR3nt: TGCAGTGCTAGTCCCTATGAGCAGTTCTTC; CDR3aa: CSASPYEQFF
abundance: .; v_gene: TRBV9; d_gene: .; j_gene: TRBJ2-3; CDR3nt: TGTGCCAGCAGCGCAGAAGGGGGGGGCCTCGCAGATACGCAGTATTTT; CDR3aa: CASSAEGGGLADTQYF
abundance: .; v_gene: TRBV5-6; d_gene: TRBD2; j_gene: TRBJ2-1; CDR3nt: TGTGCCAGCAGCCCCCGGGCGGGAGGGGTTATCGGCTACAATGAGCAGTTCTTC; CDR3aa: CASSPRAGGVIGYNEQFF
abundance: .; v_gene: TRBV5-1; d_gene: TRBD1; j_gene: TRBJ1-4; CDR3nt: TGCGCCAGCAGCGGGGGACAGCAGAATGAAAAACTGTTTTTT; CDR3aa: CASSGGQQNEKLFF
abundance: few; v_gene: TRBV9; d_gene: TRBD2; j_gene: TRBJ2-7; CDR3nt: TGTGCCAGCAGCGTAGGGGGAGGTTTAGCGGGAGATTACTACGAGCAGTACTTC; CDR3aa: CASSVGGGLAGDYYEQYF
abundance: .; v_gene: TRBV29-1; d_gene: TRBD1; j_gene: TRBJ2-3; CDR3nt: TGCAGCACGGACAGGGTTAATGTCGCAGATACGCAGTATTTT; CDR3aa: CSTDRVNVADTQYF
abundance: .; v_gene: TRBV2; d_gene: .; j_gene: TRBJ1-5; CDR3nt: TGTGCCAGCAGGGGGGACAAGGGCTATCAGCCCCAGCATTTT; CDR3aa: CASRGDKGYQPQHF
abundance: few; v_gene: TRBV5-1; d_gene: .; j_gene: TRBJ2-7; CDR3nt: TGCGCCAGCAGCTCTACAGGCGTCTACGAGCAGTACTTC; CDR3aa: CASSSTGVYEQYF
abundance: .; v_gene: TRBV2; d_gene: .; j_gene: TRBJ2-1; CDR3nt: TGTGCCAGCAGTGACACGAGCTCCTACAATGAGCAGTTCTTC; CDR3aa: CASSDTSSYNEQFF
abundance: few; v_gene: TRBV11-2; d_gene: TRBD2; j_gene: TRBJ2-7; CDR3nt: TGTGCCAGCAGCCAAACTAGCGGGGGGGCCCGGGAGCAGTACTTC; CDR3aa: CASSQTSGGAREQYF
abundance: .; v_gene: TRBV5-1; d_gene: TRBD1; j_gene: TRBJ1-3; CDR3nt: TGCGCCAGCAGCGCCGGACAGGGTGGAAACACCATATATTTT; CDR3aa: CASSAGQGGNTIYF
abundance: .; v_gene: TRBV3-1/TRBV3-2; d_gene: TRBD1; j_gene: TRBJ1-1; CDR3nt: TGTGCCAGCAGCCAACCCGCCCGACAGGGAAACACTGAAGCTTTCTTT; CDR3aa: CASSQPARQGNTEAFF
abundance: .; v_gene: TRBV5-8; d_gene: TRBD1; j_gene: TRBJ1-1; CDR3nt: TGTGCAAAGAGGGGGCTTCGGACTGAAGCTTTCTTT; CDR3aa: CAKRGLRTEAFF
abundance: .; v_gene: TRBV7-2; d_gene: TRBD2; j_gene: TRBJ2-1; CDR3nt: TGTGCCAGCAGCTTTTCTAGCGGGAGGGTCTATGAGCAGTTCTTC; CDR3aa: CASSFSSGRVYEQFF
abundance: .; v_gene: TRBV7-2; d_gene: TRBD1; j_gene: TRBJ2-3; CDR3nt: TGTGCCAGCAGCCAAAGAGGGGGTCGACAGGGGAGCCCAGATACGCAGTATTTT; CDR3aa: CASSQRGGRQGSPDTQYF
abundance: .; v_gene: TRBV28; d_gene: .; j_gene: TRBJ1-5; CDR3nt: TGTGCCAGCAGTCCGCTCGATCCGACAGGCAATCAGCCCCAGCATTTT; CDR3aa: CASSPLDPTGNQPQHF
abundance: .; v_gene: TRBV7-2; d_gene: .; j_gene: TRBJ2-3; CDR3nt: TGTGCCAGCAGCGCTCTGGGGAGATTAGATACGCAGTATTTT; CDR3aa: CASSALGRLDTQYF
abundance: few; v_gene: TRBV14; d_gene: .; j_gene: TRBJ1-6; CDR3nt: TGTGCCAGCAGCCCCCCGGGAGCCTATAATTCACCCCTCCACTTT; CDR3aa: CASSPPGAYNSPLHF